This T cell receptor (beta chain) was recovered during a study of vaccination and CD4 T cells after COVID-19. The CDR3 spans 18 residues. Trimming took 6 bases from V and 2 from J; bases not matched to a gene: 16. Germline-derived CDR1 and CDR2 are SNHLY and FYNNEI. Treatment in this sample: approximately 11-day PBMC culture with coronavirus spike peptide pools or control peptides (ViraFEST assay). Worth noting for this clonotype: Its target is unknown.

Sequence data for DNA of cultured CD4+ T cells were generated by the Oncomine TCR Beta short-read assay. TCRdb analysed the PCR reads with MiXCR anew, one entry per CDR3 protein. The data hold more than 4,500 distinct CDR3 sequences, with under 60% observed a single time. The sample comprised CD4+ T cells from blood, cultured in vitro. The TCR comes from a human donor who had recovered from COVID-19. The genes are TRBV2 and TRBJ2-3; 8 nucleotides line up with TRBD1. CDR3: CASSGQGSRRGHTDTQYF. Written as DNA, the CDR3 is TGTGCCAGCAGCGGACAGGGTAGTCGGCGGGGACACACAGATACGCAGTATTTT.